This TCR beta chain was profiled in a study of blood T cell repertoires in COVID-19. For the study at large: Researchers got acute and convalescent COVID-19 samples from the United States, Italy and Spain. T cells, B-cell-depleted T cells, or PBMCs supplied cDNA or gDNA.

Under the authors' procedure: Reference gene primer amplification gave nucleated cell count estimates. Sequenced by immunoSEQ multiplex PCR; TCRdb stores in-frame clones only, minus some. The V and J calls and clone size were taken over from that table, and D and trimming were inferred from the DNA. The sample shows about 270,000 clones, about 76% of them seen only once. V was pared by 5 bases and J by 1 base, with 5 bases of the junction left unmatched. The CDR3 loop spans 15 amino acids. Germline V gives CDR1 LNHDA, CDR2 SQIVND (reference sequence). The chain uses TRBV19 and TRBJ2-3; 8 bases match TRBD2. The sample comprised peripheral blood. The clonotype was recovered from a woman aged 55-69 years with active or convalescent COVID-19. CDR3 bases: TGTGCCAGTAGTGTGGGGCGGGGGGGCACAGATACGCAGTATTTT. This translates into CASSVGRGGTDTQYF.